One sample yielded the 2 T cell receptor beta chains listed below, sequenced in a study of control samples from healthy donors and cancer patients. The assay was immunoSEQ multiplex PCR, and TCRdb's table has in-frame clones only and misses some. Counted here are around 250,000 clones, over 70% occurring once; the ten biggest clones make up 13%. The sample was PBMCs. The receptors shown here come from a woman aged 55-75 years with lung cancer.

This clone has a single count. This chain links TRBV5-1 with TRBJ1-1, with D perhaps TRBD1 (5 bases). V gave up 2 bases and J gave up 5 bases, with 13 bases separating them. CDR1 is SGHRS and CDR2 is YFSETQ in the germline V gene. The CDR3 extends over 14 amino acids. In DNA form, the CDR3 reads TGCGCCAGCAGCTTTTTGACAGAGGGGACTGAAGCTTTCTTT. Its protein product is CASSFLTEGTEAFF.

The chain couples TRBV18 to TRBJ2-2; D ambiguous. The germline V and J ends were trimmed by 3 bases and 5 bases, with 10 bases remaining between them. CDR3 length: 14 amino acids. Germline CDR1 KGHSH, CDR2 LQKENI. CDR3 DNA: TGTGCCAGCTCACCGCAGCTTATAACCGGGGAGCTGTTTTTT. This gives the protein CASSPQLITGELFF.